This T cell receptor beta chain was profiled in a study of identical twins. TCRdb re-analysed the 5' RACE reads in MiXCR, keeping a single row per CDR3 protein. The table has about 250,000 distinct CDR3 sequences, around 7.6% seen once. V trimming: 5 bases; J trimming: 6 bases; junction bases outside the gene matches: 14. CDR1 and CDR2 (germline): SEHNR, FQNEAQ (reference sequence). The CDR3 has 16 residues. This clonotype was picked up a small number of times. Its antigen is unidentified. Study-level points and caveats: Abundant beta clonotypes from cord blood had fewer insertions, unlike memory repertoires, which showed none.

The same sample was also used in a study of yellow fever vaccine responses in identical twins.

The chain links TRBV7-9 to TRBJ1-2, with 8 bases lining up with TRBD1. The TCR sequence derives from a woman under 30 in good health. The sample taken for sequencing was CD8+ T cells sorted from blood. In DNA form, the CDR3 reads TGTGCCAGCAGCCTAGGACAGGGCCCTAACTCAGATGGCTACACCTTC. Translated: CASSLGQGPNSDGYTF.